This record covers a single T cell receptor (beta chain). The specificity of this receptor is unknown. No much larger clone is present one base from it, and per-base qualities are unavailable. The CDR3 regions of human TCRbeta chains were analyzed by immunosequencing. From the authors' description of their analysis: TCRs in the repertoires were compared against a reference library of SARS-CoV-2-specific TCRs that had been generated with the MIRA antigen-specificity platform. Breadth meant the fraction of unique TCRs that were SARS-CoV-2-associated, whereas depth meant the fraction of total T cells that were SARS-CoV-2-associated. Using the MIRA data, each spike-specific TCR was assigned both to the spike region to which the TCR was reactive and to a CD4 or CD8 class. Log10-transformed breadth and depth values were compared by one-way ANOVA with Sidak's multiple comparisons tests. What TCRdb holds here is the immuneACCESS table cut down to in-frame rearrangements. Part of the clones is not present; checked against another copy, under half of the missing clones reflect an unresolved V gene, and the others are unexplained. V and J calls and clone size are those listed in that table; D and trimming were worked out from the DNA. The sample records over 110,000 clones, around 90% of which are singletons. The ten largest clones represent around 1.6% of the sample.

These data are taken from a study of T cell responses to AZD1222 COVID-19 vaccine (dated by TCRdb to the early 2020s). About the study as a whole: A total of 230 or so trial participants underwent TCR sequencing, of whom some 210 received two doses of AZD1222 and some 26 received two doses of the MenACWY control vaccine. Trial participants were enrolled by age into subgroups of 18-55, 56-69 and 70-plus years, and about 150, 27 and 61 TCR-sequenced participants, respectively, were included in these subgroups.

Trimming removed 5 bases from V and 4 bases from J; the gene matches leave 3 bases unexplained. Looking up the germline V gene (reference sequence) yields CDR1 MNHEY and CDR2 SMNVEV. CDR3 length: 14 amino acids, cysteine to phenylalanine. The CDR3 DNA has 42 bases and is translated from base 1. The time point label of this sample denotes: about 28 days (+/-7) after the second vaccine dose. AZD1222 recipients whose second dose came at about 4 weeks and those whose second dose came at about 12 weeks were combined into one group, since spike-specific TCR depth and breadth did not differ between the two schedules. Vaccinee samples came from UK trials COV001 and COV002, including a single-blind randomized controlled phase 2/3 trial of AZD1222 (ChAdOx1 nCoV-19) in healthy adults. For TCRbeta chain sequencing, PBMC samples were collected from trial participants at day 0 and at day 28 after the second dose.

Paper-wide results and their limitations: Spike-specific TCR breadth and depth rose significantly after two AZD1222 doses compared with day 0 and with MenACWY recipients. Because no samples from the day 14 peak response were available, repertoires could be characterized only after the peak T cell response. In the small 56-69-year group, the increase in depth fell short of significance, most likely because of low power. Reportedly, close to half of the unique spike-specific TCRs recognized epitopes lying outside the regions that are mutated in the B.1.351 and B.1.1.7 variants. Most participants were white British and females outnumbered males, and the authors suggested that clonal diversity may have been underestimated. Conclusions about previously exposed vaccinees were limited because only six AZD1222 recipients were SARS-CoV-2 seropositive at baseline. The vaccine-associated CD4 TCRs covered the entire spike protein, and the dominant responses fell in regions 160-218 and 743-854.

Here the sequenced sample was peripheral blood, taken 28 days after the second AZD1222 dose. The sequence links TRBV27 to TRBJ1-5; TRBD1 fits 9 bases in the junction. The sequence came from an adult who received the AZD1222 COVID-19 vaccine. For the CDR3, the sequence is CASSPGTGNQPQHF. In nucleotide form, the sequence is TGTGCCAGCAGTCCCGGGACAGGGAATCAGCCCCAGCATTTT.